This T cell receptor (beta chain) was recovered during a study of T cell repertoires in cytomegalovirus infection. At the level of the study: It was the public TCR beta signatures that indicated both CMV infection and matching HLA type. Study findings and constraints: HLA-C-restricted CMV clonotypes gave the most frequent clonotype in two of eight donors.

Germline loops: CDR1 SGHVS, CDR2 FQNEAQ. V lost 4 bases to trimming and J lost 4 bases, with 8 bases between them. The CDR3 consists of 13 residues. There are many counts of this clonotype. As yet, its antigen is unknown. TCRdb analysed the reads with MiXCR anew, one entry per CDR3 protein. The table records some 350,000 distinct CDR3 sequences, over 15% of them present only once. Specimen: PBMCs. The receptor comes from a human donor in good health (CMV status not recorded). Some clones in this sample may be carry-over from other donors' samples. This chain links TRBV7-8 with TRBJ1-5, with TRBD1 as a possible D gene (5 bases). CDR3 sequence reads: CASSWRQNQPQHF. The CDR3, as DNA: TGTGCCAGCAGCTGGAGACAGAATCAGCCCCAGCATTTT.